A selection of T cell receptor beta chains follows, all from one sample in a study of blood T cells in healthy people across ages. TCRdb used MiXCR to reprocess the 5' RACE reads, holding one entry per CDR3 protein. The repertoire includes approximately 1.5 million distinct CDR3 sequences, about 35% of them detected once, and 11% sits in the top ten. The sequenced material came from blood. These receptors all come from a woman aged 25 to 39 in good health. CDR3s include the opening cysteine and the closing phenylalanine or tryptophan. A D gene is named only where the DNA matches it firmly. Size is omitted from some rows. Given values are once, few, many or a class for expanded clones.

v_gene	abundance	d_gene	j_gene	CDR3aa	CDR3nt
TRBV5-1	few	TRBD1	TRBJ2-7	CASSLGIATGGKDEQYF	TGCGCCAGCAGCTTGGGGATCGCAACAGGGGGTAAGGACGAGCAGTACTTC
TRBV20-1	-	TRBD1	TRBJ2-2	CSARGLAKTGELFF	TGCAGTGCCAGGGGGCTAGCGAAAACCGGGGAGCTGTTTTTT
TRBV13	few	-	TRBJ1-2	CASSQRGSNGYTF	TGTGCCAGCAGTCAAAGGGGGAGTAATGGCTACACCTTC
TRBV12-3/TRBV12-4	few	-	TRBJ2-1	CASITLRGSSSYNEQFF	TGTGCCAGCATTACCCTAAGGGGGAGTAGCTCCTACAATGAGCAGTTCTTC
TRBV20-1	-	-	TRBJ1-5	CSAREQDSQHF	TGCAGTGCTAGAGAACAGGATTCCCAGCATTTT
TRBV9	few	-	TRBJ2-5	CASSTGHNQETQYF	TGTGCCAGCAGCACAGGACATAACCAAGAGACCCAGTACTTC
TRBV9	few	-	TRBJ1-2	CASSAYRGYTF	TGTGCCAGCAGCGCGTACAGGGGCTACACCTTC
TRBV20-1	few	TRBD2	TRBJ2-1	CSARIKGLAGGGSYNEQFF	TGCAGTGCTCGTATTAAAGGACTAGCGGGAGGGGGCTCCTACAATGAGCAGTTCTTC
TRBV5-1	-	TRBD2	TRBJ2-5	CASAGGQGYYNEQYF	TGCGCCAGCGCGGGAGGGCAGGGGTACTACAATGAGCAGTACTTC
TRBV28	-	-	TRBJ2-5	CASSFVGDGRETQYF	TGTGCCAGCAGTTTTGTAGGGGACGGGCGGGAGACCCAGTACTTC
TRBV20-1	few	TRBD2	TRBJ2-1	CSAIAGTNSYNEQFF	TGCAGTGCAATCGCCGGGACTAACTCCTACAATGAGCAGTTCTTC
TRBV14	-	-	TRBJ1-1	CASSPWGVTEAFF	TGTGCCAGCAGTCCCTGGGGGGTCACTGAAGCTTTCTTT
TRBV20-1	-	-	TRBJ2-5	CSAPQAGGTGETQYF	TGCAGTGCTCCCCAGGCAGGGGGGACGGGAGAGACCCAGTACTTC
TRBV20-1	many	TRBD2	TRBJ2-7	CSARLAGASYEQYF	TGCAGTGCTCGACTAGCGGGGGCCTCCTACGAGCAGTACTTC
TRBV20-1	few	-	TRBJ2-7	CSARGIYEQYF	TGCAGTGCTCGCGGGATCTACGAGCAGTACTTC
TRBV29-1	few	-	TRBJ2-2	CSVEAGDTGELFF	TGCAGCGTTGAGGCAGGAGACACCGGGGAGCTGTTTTTT
TRBV20-1	-	-	TRBJ1-1	CSARDPLWNTEAFF	TGCAGTGCTAGAGACCCTCTTTGGAACACTGAAGCTTTCTTT
TRBV11-2	few	-	TRBJ2-2	CASSPPRTRSWLRANTGELFF	TGTGCCAGCAGCCCACCACGGACTCGGAGTTGGTTGCGTGCGAACACCGGGGAGCTGTTTTTT
TRBV6-4	-	-	TRBJ2-1	CASILDRLAWNEQFF	TGTGCCAGCATACTGGACCGCCTAGCTTGGAATGAGCAGTTCTTC
TRBV4-2	few	TRBD2	TRBJ2-1	CASSHPGTSGYNEQFF	TGTGCCAGCAGCCACCCCGGGACTAGCGGCTACAATGAGCAGTTCTTC
TRBV27	many	-	TRBJ1-5	CASSLSPGAGQPQHF	TGTGCCAGCAGTTTATCGCCGGGGGCAGGTCAGCCCCAGCATTTT
TRBV4-1	-	TRBD2	TRBJ2-7	CASSQDKGLAGAGDTYEQYF	TGCGCCAGCAGCCAAGATAAGGGACTAGCGGGAGCTGGGGATACCTACGAGCAGTACTTC
TRBV3-1	-	TRBD2	TRBJ2-7	CASSLTSGRSGEQYF	TGTGCCAGCAGCCTGACTAGCGGGAGGTCCGGCGAGCAGTACTTC
TRBV7-9	few	TRBD1	TRBJ2-7	CASSQPGTGLKTYEQYF	TGTGCCAGCAGCCAGCCCGGGACAGGGTTGAAGACCTACGAGCAGTACTTC
TRBV6-1	-	-	TRBJ1-5	CASSSDSHLKRSNQPQHF	TGTGCCAGCAGTAGCGACAGCCACCTCAAAAGGAGCAATCAGCCCCAGCATTTT
TRBV29-1	-	-	TRBJ2-7	CSVARYEQYF	TGCAGCGTCGCGCGATATGAGCAGTACTTC
TRBV10-3	-	-	TRBJ1-1	CAISEGVGGTEAFF	TGTGCCATCAGTGAGGGGGTCGGAGGCACTGAAGCTTTCTTT
TRBV28	few	TRBD2	TRBJ2-1	CASSSGRGDEQFF	TGTGCCAGCAGTAGCGGGAGGGGCGATGAGCAGTTCTTC
TRBV20-1	-	TRBD2	TRBJ2-5	CSASGGARNEQYF	TGCAGTGCTAGCGGGGGGGCCCGGAATGAGCAGTACTTC
TRBV3-1	-	-	TRBJ2-7	CASSPRGRTYEQYF	TGTGCCAGCAGCCCCCGGGGGAGGACCTACGAGCAGTACTTC
TRBV7-2	many	-	TRBJ2-7	CASSPPGGTYEQYF	TGTGCCAGCAGTCCCCCCGGGGGAACCTACGAGCAGTACTTC
TRBV2	once	-	TRBJ2-7	CASSPPTGVSYEQYF	TGTGCCAGCAGTCCCCCGACAGGCGTGTCCTACGAGCAGTACTTC
TRBV28	few	TRBD2	TRBJ2-1	CASRSAGGPNEQFF	TGTGCCAGCAGGTCAGCGGGAGGGCCCAATGAGCAGTTCTTC
TRBV21-1	few	-	TRBJ2-5	CASSKRPSDAPMTQYF	TGTGCCAGCAGCAAAAGGCCTAGCGATGCCCCCATGACCCAGTACTTC
TRBV28	many	-	TRBJ2-3	CASSLTTSTDTQYF	TGTGCCAGCAGCCTTACAACTAGCACAGATACGCAGTATTTT
TRBV27	-	-	TRBJ1-2	CASSLQHANYGYTF	TGTGCCAGCAGTCTCCAACACGCTAACTATGGCTACACCTTC
TRBV20-1	-	-	TRBJ2-1	CSARDQQSSYNEQFF	TGCAGTGCTAGAGATCAACAGAGCTCCTACAATGAGCAGTTCTTC
TRBV15	-	-	TRBJ2-1	CATSNQVGACNEQFF	TGTGCCACCAGTAACCAGGTGGGCGCTTGCAATGAGCAGTTCTTC
TRBV7-3	few	TRBD2	TRBJ2-5	CASSPGIRREGQQETQYF	TGTGCCAGCAGCCCCGGTATCCGACGGGAGGGCCAACAAGAGACCCAGTACTTC
TRBV29-1	many	TRBD1	TRBJ2-7	CSVVWRQGAYEQYF	TGCAGCGTTGTTTGGCGTCAGGGGGCCTACGAGCAGTACTTC
TRBV24-1	many	TRBD1	TRBJ2-7	CATSDPGQGYEQYF	TGTGCCACCAGTGATCCCGGACAGGGCTACGAGCAGTACTTC
TRBV30	-	TRBD1	TRBJ2-5	CAWRHTGGGETQYF	TGTGCCTGGAGACACACAGGGGGCGGCGAGACCCAGTACTTC
TRBV19	-	-	TRBJ2-2	CASSMAQGIAGELFF	TGTGCCAGTAGTATGGCGCAGGGGATCGCCGGGGAGCTGTTTTTT
TRBV20-1	-	-	TRBJ2-1	CSFSPNEQFF	TGCAGTTTCAGTCCCAATGAGCAGTTCTTC
TRBV10-3	-	TRBD1	TRBJ2-2	CAIGGGTGTGELFF	TGCGCCATCGGTGGAGGGACAGGGACCGGGGAGCTGTTTTTT
TRBV21-1	-	-	TRBJ2-7	CASSKRPEGGGEQYF	TGTGCCAGCAGCAAGCGCCCCGAGGGGGGAGGCGAGCAGTACTTC
TRBV12-3/TRBV12-4	-	-	TRBJ2-7	CAGSQASYEQYF	TGTGCCGGCAGTCAGGCGTCCTACGAGCAGTACTTC
TRBV2	few	-	TRBJ2-3	CASSEVETVTSSTDTQYF	TGTGCCAGCAGTGAAGTGGAGACAGTTACCTCTAGCACAGATACGCAGTATTTT
TRBV2	few	-	TRBJ1-1	CASSEWNGNTEAFF	TGTGCCAGCAGTGAATGGAACGGGAACACTGAAGCTTTCTTT
TRBV29-1	-	-	TRBJ1-2	CSVPTTNYGYTF	TGCAGCGTTCCCACGACCAACTATGGCTACACCTTC
TRBV10-3	-	TRBD1	TRBJ2-1	CAISDRTGGDEQFF	TGTGCCATCAGTGACAGGACAGGGGGGGACGAGCAGTTCTTC
TRBV6-5	-	TRBD1	TRBJ1-2	CASSRQGGGQYGYTF	TGTGCCAGCAGCCGACAGGGAGGGGGCCAATATGGCTACACCTTC
TRBV12-3/TRBV12-4	-	-	TRBJ2-4	CASSPHTTLAKNIQYF	TGTGCCAGCAGTCCCCACACTACCTTAGCCAAAAACATTCAGTACTTC
TRBV29-1	many	TRBD1	TRBJ2-3	CSATGSGDTQYF	TGCAGCGCGACAGGGAGTGGAGATACGCAGTATTTT
TRBV4-1	-	-	TRBJ1-5	CASGRTRGNQPQHF	TGCGCCAGCGGCCGGACAAGGGGAAATCAGCCCCAGCATTTT
TRBV18	few	-	TRBJ1-1	CASSAFEKENTEAFF	TGTGCCAGCTCGGCCTTTGAGAAGGAGAACACTGAAGCTTTCTTT
TRBV4-2	-	TRBD1	TRBJ1-5	CASSQEWVQGCTAQHF	TGTGCCAGCAGCCAAGAGTGGGTACAGGGGTGCACGGCCCAGCATTTT
TRBV20-1	-	-	TRBJ1-2	CSASSTRNGYTF	TGCAGTGCTAGTTCCACCCGGAATGGCTACACCTTC
TRBV5-1	-	-	TRBJ2-5	CASSLEAYQETQYF	TGCGCCAGCAGCTTGGAGGCATACCAAGAGACCCAGTACTTC
TRBV20-1	-	TRBD2	TRBJ2-7	CSVRDGLADYEQYF	TGCAGTGTTAGAGACGGACTAGCGGACTACGAGCAGTACTTC